The rows below give T cell receptor beta chains drawn from one sample of a study of resident and recirculating memory T cells in vitiligo. The protocol was immunoSEQ multiplex PCR, while the TCRdb copy is restricted to in-frame clones and leaves out a portion. In the table there are about 42,000 clones, around nine tenths of which are singletons. The sample comprised blood. These receptors all stem from a male donor with vitiligo. The CDR3 runs from the conserved cysteine through the conserved F or W. A D gene is named only where the DNA matches it firmly. Not all rows give a size; the values are once, few, many and, for expanded clones, a class.

>TRBV1|TRBJ2-7|.|17|.
CTSSQRGRDRVEREQYF
TGCACCAGCAGCCAAAGGGGCCGGGACAGGGTAGAAAGGGAGCAGTACTTC
>TRBV19|TRBJ2-1|.|15|TRBD1
CASTKWGTGGIEQFF
TGTGCCAGTACCAAGTGGGGGACAGGGGGGATTGAGCAGTTCTTC
>TRBV30|TRBJ1-4|.|10|.
CAWGGEKLFF
TGTGCCTGGGGGGGCGAAAAACTGTTTTTT
>TRBV18|TRBJ2-7|.|12|.
CASSFDKYEQYF
TGTGCCAGCTCATTTGACAAGTACGAGCAGTACTTC
>TRBV2|TRBJ1-3|.|14|.
CASSERGGGNTIYF
TGTGCCAGCAGTGAAAGGGGAGGCGGAAACACCATATATTTT
>TRBV5-5|TRBJ1-6|once|16|.
CASSLEPEERYSPLHF
TGTGCCAGCAGCTTGGAGCCAGAGGAGCGTTATTCACCCCTCCACTTT
>TRBV7-9|TRBJ1-2|.|14|TRBD1
CASSVGQVNYGYTF
TGTGCCAGCAGCGTGGGACAGGTAAACTATGGCTACACCTTC
>TRBV5-1|TRBJ1-1|.|15|.
CASSLAGGEDTEAFF
TGCGCCAGCAGCTTGGCCGGAGGGGAGGATACTGAAGCTTTCTTT
>TRBV18|TRBJ2-6|.|20|TRBD1
CASSDIFPGQANSGANVLTF
TGTGCCAGCTCAGACATTTTCCCAGGACAGGCCAACTCTGGGGCCAACGTCCTGACTTTC
>TRBV18|TRBJ2-7|.|13|.
CASSPLASYEQYF
TGTGCCAGCTCACCATTGGCCTCCTACGAGCAGTACTTC
>TRBV18|TRBJ1-2|.|17|.
CASSRDTVPQHGYGYTF
TGTGCCAGCTCACGCGACACCGTCCCACAACACGGCTATGGCTACACCTTC
>TRBV27|TRBJ1-6|.|15|.
CASSFGGAADSPLHF
TGTGCCAGCAGTTTTGGGGGCGCGGCGGATTCACCCCTCCACTTT
>TRBV7-3|TRBJ2-3|.|17|.
CASSRRAHREAVDTQYF
TGTGCCAGCTCACGACGGGCTCATAGGGAGGCGGTAGATACGCAGTATTTT
>TRBV9|TRBJ2-1|.|13|.
CASGPSPYNEQFF
TGTGCCAGCGGTCCGAGCCCCTACAATGAGCAGTTCTTC
>TRBV6-4|TRBJ2-1|.|13|.
CASSDEVDNEQFF
TGTGCCAGCAGTGACGAAGTAGACAATGAGCAGTTCTTC
>TRBV7-2|TRBJ1-5|few|15|.
CASSLSFSGNQPQHF
TGTGCCAGCAGCTTAAGTTTCTCGGGGAATCAGCCCCAGCATTTT
>TRBV2|TRBJ2-2|.|15|TRBD1
CASRTGQADTGELFF
TGTGCCAGCAGAACGGGACAGGCGGACACCGGGGAGCTGTTTTTT
>TRBV4-3|TRBJ2-5|.|15|.
CASSPRDSPEETQYF
TGCGCCAGCAGCCCGAGGGACTCCCCCGAAGAGACCCAGTACTTC
>TRBV21-1|TRBJ2-5|.|17|.
CASSKVPPGVSLGAQYF
TGTGCCAGCAGCAAAGTCCCCCCGGGGGTCTCCCTAGGGGCCCAGTACTTC
>TRBV7-9|TRBJ1-6|.|15|TRBD1
CASSPPDRDSSPLHF
TGTGCCAGCAGCCCCCCGGACAGGGACAGTTCACCCCTCCACTTT
>TRBV20-1|TRBJ1-4|.|11|.
CPDSANEKLFF
TGCCCGGACAGTGCTAATGAAAAACTGTTTTTT
>TRBV7-6|TRBJ2-5|few|14|.
CASGITGTQETQYF
TGTGCCAGCGGAATTACAGGAACCCAAGAGACCCAGTACTTC
>TRBV7-9|TRBJ1-1|.|13|.
CASSLEAGAEAFF
TGTGCCAGCAGCTTAGAGGCAGGGGCAGAAGCTTTCTTT
>TRBV2|TRBJ1-2|.|13|.
CASSVTRSRGYTF
TGTGCCAGCAGTGTAACTCGGTCGCGAGGCTACACCTTC
>TRBV29-1|TRBJ2-1|.|13|TRBD2
CSAPGLVNNEQFF
TGCAGCGCCCCGGGACTAGTGAACAATGAGCAGTTCTTC
>TRBV7-3|TRBJ1-1|.|14|.
CASSLSAGDTEAFF
TGTGCCAGCAGCTTAAGTGCGGGGGACACTGAAGCTTTCTTT
>TRBV11-3|TRBJ2-1|once|16|TRBD2
CASSFTSGPWGNEQFF
TGTGCCAGCAGCTTTACTAGCGGGCCCTGGGGGAATGAGCAGTTCTTC
>TRBV30|TRBJ2-1|.|14|TRBD2
CAWRLGLVNNEQFF
TGTGCCTGGAGGCTGGGACTAGTTAACAATGAGCAGTTCTTC
>TRBV12-2|TRBJ1-5|.|14|.
CASRLDEGDQPQHF
TGTGCAAGTCGCTTAGACGAGGGTGATCAGCCCCAGCATTTT
>TRBV7-2|TRBJ2-1|.|15|.
CASSFAGVSYNEQFF
TGTGCCAGCAGCTTCGCCGGGGTGTCCTACAATGAGCAGTTCTTC
>TRBV10-3|TRBJ2-3|.|17|.
CAISESLSTGNTDTQYF
TGTGCCATCAGTGAGTCCCTCTCCACGGGGAATACAGATACGCAGTATTTT
>TRBV5-6|TRBJ1-5|.|18|.
CASSLVGPDRTGNQPQHF
TGTGCCAGCAGCTTGGTGGGCCCTGACAGGACGGGCAATCAGCCCCAGCATTTT
>TRBV5-1|TRBJ1-3|once|14|.
CASSLMGDGNTIYF
TGCGCCAGCAGCTTAATGGGAGATGGAAACACCATATATTTT
>TRBV7-3|TRBJ2-5|.|13|TRBD1
CASSSDRKETQYF
TGTGCCAGCAGCTCGGACAGGAAAGAGACCCAGTACTTC
>TRBV7-2|TRBJ2-1|.|15|.
CASTLSGGSYNEQFF
TGTGCCAGCACCCTCTCCGGGGGATCATACAATGAGCAGTTCTTC
>TRBV7-2|TRBJ1-4|.|16|TRBD1
CASSLYSGTVGEKLFF
TGTGCCAGCAGCCTATACTCCGGGACAGTGGGTGAAAAACTGTTTTTT
>TRBV27|TRBJ1-1|.|14|.
CAAYPRGTNTEAFF
TGTGCCGCTTACCCCCGGGGGACGAACACTGAAGCTTTCTTT
>TRBV5-1|TRBJ1-1|.|11|.
CASSSGERAFF
TGCGCCAGCAGCTCCGGCGAGAGGGCTTTCTTT
>TRBV5-1|TRBJ2-2|.|17|.
CASSLAGGLSNTGELFF
TGCGCCAGCAGCTTGGCCGGCGGTCTTTCGAACACCGGGGAGCTGTTTTTT
>TRBV30|TRBJ2-1|.|15|TRBD2
CAWSMTSGPYNEQFF
TGTGCCTGGAGTATGACTAGCGGGCCCTACAATGAGCAGTTCTTC
>TRBV6-5|TRBJ1-2|.|12|.
CASRKTTYGYTF
TGTGCCAGCAGAAAGACAACCTATGGCTACACCTTC
>TRBV7-3|TRBJ2-2|once|14|.
CASSLMSNTGELFF
TGTGCCAGCAGCTTAATGTCAAACACCGGGGAGCTGTTTTTT
>TRBV7-9|TRBJ1-2|.|14|.
CASSFHRDEGGYTF
TGTGCCAGCAGCTTCCACAGGGACGAAGGAGGCTACACCTTC
>TRBV30|TRBJ1-2|.|10|.
CAGGEGGYTF
TGTGCTGGGGGGGAGGGAGGCTACACCTTC
>TRBV7-8|TRBJ1-2|.|15|.
CASSLAPWSDYGYTF
TGTGCCAGCAGCTTAGCGCCGTGGTCAGACTATGGCTACACCTTC
>TRBV27|TRBJ2-7|.|15|.
CASSLIWAPRHEQYF
TGTGCCAGCAGTTTGATCTGGGCACCTCGGCACGAGCAGTACTTC
>TRBV10-3|TRBJ1-6|.|15|.
CAISESWELGSPLHF
TGTGCCATCAGTGAGTCGTGGGAGTTAGGTTCACCCCTCCACTTT
>TRBV12-5|TRBJ1-1|.|17|TRBD1
CASGLVRLGGWGTEAFF
TGTGCTAGTGGTTTGGTACGCCTAGGGGGCTGGGGCACTGAAGCTTTCTTT
>TRBV25-1|TRBJ1-5|.|15|TRBD1
CARNKPGQGDQPQHF
TGTGCCAGGAATAAACCGGGACAGGGGGATCAGCCCCAGCATTTT
>TRBV7-3|TRBJ2-6|.|15|.
CASSPQSSGANVLTF
TGTGCCAGCAGCCCACAGAGCTCTGGGGCCAACGTCCTGACTTTC
>TRBV5-1|TRBJ2-1|.|14|.
CASSLRGLFDEQFF
TGCGCCAGCAGCTTGAGGGGTCTTTTTGATGAGCAGTTCTTC
>TRBV9|TRBJ2-7|.|14|TRBD2
CASSAGGADYEQYF
TGTGCCAGCAGCGCGGGGGGGGCCGACTACGAGCAGTACTTC
>TRBV5-8|TRBJ2-3|.|14|TRBD1
CASRPPGGSDTQYF
TGTGCCAGCAGGCCACCAGGGGGCTCAGATACGCAGTATTTT
>TRBV4-1|TRBJ1-1|.|15|.
CASSQDRGMGTEAFF
TGCGCCAGCAGCCAAGATCGCGGGATGGGCACTGAAGCTTTCTTT
>TRBV9|TRBJ2-1|.|14|TRBD2
CASSVGTSGGEQFF
TGTGCCAGCAGCGTAGGGACTAGCGGGGGGGAGCAGTTCTTC
>TRBV6-5|TRBJ1-2|.|13|.
CASTGAPSYGYTF
TGTGCCAGCACAGGGGCGCCCTCCTATGGCTACACCTTC
>TRBV10-3|TRBJ2-5|.|15|.
CAISEGGAGQETQYF
TGTGCCATCAGTGAAGGGGGGGCCGGACAAGAGACCCAGTACTTC
>TRBV7-2|TRBJ1-2|.|18|TRBD1
CASRAAGTGNRGTYGYTF
TGTGCCAGCAGAGCGGCCGGGACAGGCAACAGAGGCACCTATGGCTACACCTTC
>TRBV7-8|TRBJ2-1|.|15|.
CASSLGATGRGEQFF
TGTGCCAGCAGCTTAGGTGCCACAGGGCGGGGGGAGCAGTTCTTC